This record concerns one T cell receptor (beta chain) sequence. What it recognizes is unknown. Other nucleotide sequences from this sample produce the same CDR3. This sample is drawn from a study of T cell clones after liver transplantation. Study-wide background: Samples came from ITN030ST, which attempted immunosuppression withdrawal within 2 years of liver transplantation. Three of the eight recipients were HCV-positive; the rest had non-autoimmune, non-viral transplant indications. Study results and limitations: Rather than being deleted, graft donor-reactive T cells may have moved into the graft. Circulating graft-donor-reactive CD4 TCRbeta sequences fell significantly post-transplant in most of the 8 subjects.

Produced via immunoSEQ multiplex PCR; TCRdb's table is partial and in-frame only. Among tens of thousands of clones, roughly 85% were seen once, and the ten largest hold 2.5% to 3.5%. The CDR3 runs to 14 residues. The V and J ends lost 0 bases and 1 base respectively, with 6 bases between them. Germline loops: CDR1 MGHRA, CDR2 YSYEKL. The source material was CD4+ T cells from blood, sampled at the 22-month timepoint. V is TRBV4-1 and J is TRBJ1-1; D not certain. The TCR sequence derives from a human patient who received a liver transplant. These T cells may partly come from the graft donor. DNA for the CDR3: TGCGCCAGCAGCCAAGAAAGGAGGAACACTGAAGCTTTCTTT. Protein: CASSQERRNTEAFF.